This TCR beta chain derives from a study of identical twins. On this clonotype: Its matching antigen is unknown.

The CDR3 is 14 amino acids. V was pared by 3 bases and J by 3 bases, with 13 bases between. Germline CDR1 SGHRS, CDR2 YFSETQ. General observations from the study: In zero-insertion analyses, partial confounding could arise from invariant MAIT and iNKT cells. Conclusions relied on cross-sectional statistical analysis, not following the same donors.

Each CDR3 protein gets one entry after TCRdb re-called the 5' RACE reads with MiXCR. Counted here are roughly 250,000 distinct CDR3 sequences, over 12% occurring once; the ten biggest clones make up 8.8%. This clonotype originated in a young woman in good health. Sample: memory (CD45RO+) T cells sorted from blood. V and J are TRBV5-1 and TRBJ2-7; perhaps TRBD2 as D (5 bases). The DNA of the CDR3 is TGCGCCAGCAGCTCCACCGGGGTCAACTACGAGCAGTACTTC. It specifies CASSSTGVNYEQYF.